This TCR beta chain is drawn from a study of CD8 T cells in Susac syndrome. With random hexamers, reverse transcription was performed on about 0.45 to 1 ug of RNA. TCRdb independently ran MiXCR on the immunoSEQ multiplex PCR reads; one entry per CDR3 protein. Found here are 95,000 to 150,000 distinct CDR3 sequences, nearly 96% of them singletons; the top ten hold over 0.12%. Germline assignment: CDR1 GTSNPN and CDR2 SVGIG (reference sequence). This CDR3 comprises 15 residues. V was pared by 0 bases and J by 0 bases, with 12 bases between. Sample: CD4+ T cells from PBMCs. The chain recombines TRBV30 with TRBJ2-7, with D uncertain. The source of this sequence is a human donor with Susac syndrome. This CDR3 is CAWSVFRPPSYEQYF. CDR3 bases: TGTGCCTGGAGTGTATTCCGACCGCCCTCCTACGAGCAGTACTTC. Based on the CDR3 plus reference TRBV30 and TRBJ2-7, the full variable domain is SQTIHQWPATLVQPVGSPLSLECTVEGTSNPNLYWYRQAAGRGLQLLFYSVGIGQISSEVPQNLSASRPQDRQFILSSKKLLLSDSGFYLCAWSVFRPPSYEQYFGPGTRLTVT.